This TCR beta chain is drawn from a study of T-cell reconstitution after alpha-beta-depleted transplantation in children. Ten or more counts support this clonotype. J gave up 2 bases and V 2 bases, and 7 bases lay outside the gene matches. CDR1 is SGHVS and CDR2 is FNYEAQ in the germline V gene. The CDR3 runs 17 residues. Unique molecular identifiers were used in preparing the TCRbeta library. TCRdb used MiXCR to reprocess the PCR reads, holding one entry per CDR3 protein. This table holds 150,000 to 250,000 distinct CDR3 sequences, less than 15% found once. This rearrangement joins TRBV7-6 to TRBJ2-3, with 10 bases fitting TRBD2. This receptor was obtained from a human donor who donated a stem cell graft to a child with acute lymphoblastic leukemia. The input for sequencing was PBMCs from the stem cell graft donor, taken from the stem cell graft. The CDR3 loop is CASSLSGLAAYTDTQYF. CDR3 nucleotides: TGTGCCAGCAGCTTATCAGGACTAGCGGCCTACACAGATACGCAGTATTTT.